In this sample, the clone carrying this TCR beta chain turned up a few times. These data come from a study of blood T cells in healthy people across ages. Through a sample-barcoded 5' primer and a J-beta primer mix, a second PCR was run for about 6 to 11 cycles. TCRdb fed the 5' RACE reads into MiXCR, producing one record per CDR3 protein. The data show over 600,000 distinct CDR3 sequences, less than 60% seen once. CDR3 length equals 16 residues. Trimming at V came to 3 bases and at J to 3 bases, leaving 5 bases not matched to a gene. The germline V gene encodes CDR1 KGHDR and CDR2 SFDVKD. This chain joins TRBV24-1 and TRBJ2-1; 9 bases match TRBD1. Sequences were obtained from blood. The TCR comes from an elderly man in good health. The CDR3 sequence is CATSDPGTGNYNEQFF. The DNA of the CDR3 is TGTGCCACCAGTGATCCAGGGACAGGGAACTACAATGAGCAGTTCTTC.